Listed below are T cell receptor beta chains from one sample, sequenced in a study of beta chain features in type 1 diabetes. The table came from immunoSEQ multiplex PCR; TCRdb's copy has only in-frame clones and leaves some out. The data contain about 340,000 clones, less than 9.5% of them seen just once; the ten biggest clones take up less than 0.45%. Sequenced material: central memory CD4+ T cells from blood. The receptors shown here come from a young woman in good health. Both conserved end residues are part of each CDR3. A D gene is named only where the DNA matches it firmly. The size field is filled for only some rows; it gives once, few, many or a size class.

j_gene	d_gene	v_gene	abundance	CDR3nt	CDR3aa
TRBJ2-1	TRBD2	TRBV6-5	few	TGTGCCAGCAGTTACTCCTTTGGGACTAGCGCCAATGAGCAGTTCTTC	CASSYSFGTSANEQFF
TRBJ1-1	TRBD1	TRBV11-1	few	TGTGCCAGCAGCTTAGCAGGGACAGGGGTGACTGAAGCTTTCTTT	CASSLAGTGVTEAFF
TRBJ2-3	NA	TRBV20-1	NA	TGCAGCGCGCGAGGGGGAGATACGCAGTATTTT	CSARGGDTQYF
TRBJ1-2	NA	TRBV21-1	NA	TGTGCCAGCACTAGAAGTGGCTATGGCTACACCTTC	CASTRSGYGYTF
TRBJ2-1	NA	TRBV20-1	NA	TGCAGTGCTATCCCGCTGGTGGAGCAGTTCTTC	CSAIPLVEQFF
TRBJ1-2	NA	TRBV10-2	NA	TGCGCCAGCCTGGGGACACCCCTGCATGGCTACACCTTC	CASLGTPLHGYTF
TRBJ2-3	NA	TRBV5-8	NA	TGTGCCAGCAGCTTGGTCGGGAGCACAGATACGCAGTATTTT	CASSLVGSTDTQYF
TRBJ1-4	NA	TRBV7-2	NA	TGTGCCAGCAGCTCAACACAGACAGGTCGCGAAAAACTGTTTTTT	CASSSTQTGREKLFF
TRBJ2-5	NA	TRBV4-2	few	TGTGCCAGCAGCGTCCGAGAGACCCAGTACTTC	CASSVRETQYF
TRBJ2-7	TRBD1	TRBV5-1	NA	TGCGCCAGCAGCTTGTACAGGGGAAGGTACGAGCAGTACTTC	CASSLYRGRYEQYF
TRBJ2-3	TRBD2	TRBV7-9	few	TGTGCCAGCAGCAAGCAGGGACTAGCAACCGGGGATACGCAGTATTTT	CASSKQGLATGDTQYF
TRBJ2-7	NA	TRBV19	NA	TGTGCCAGGCGCCGTGATTGCTCCTACGAGCAGTACTTC	CARRRDCSYEQYF
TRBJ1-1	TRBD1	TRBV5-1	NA	TGCGCCAGCAGCGTTGGGGGGACAGGAGGAACTGAAGCTTTCTTT	CASSVGGTGGTEAFF
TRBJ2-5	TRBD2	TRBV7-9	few	TGTGCCAGCAGCTTCACCGGACTAGCGGGAGACAAGACCCAGTACTTC	CASSFTGLAGDKTQYF
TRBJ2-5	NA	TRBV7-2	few	TGTGCCAGCAGCTTAAGGGCAGGCCTGGGGGAGACCCAGTACTTC	CASSLRAGLGETQYF
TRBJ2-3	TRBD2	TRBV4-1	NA	TGCGCCAGCAGCCAGCGGGACTACACAGATACGCAGTATTTT	CASSQRDYTDTQYF